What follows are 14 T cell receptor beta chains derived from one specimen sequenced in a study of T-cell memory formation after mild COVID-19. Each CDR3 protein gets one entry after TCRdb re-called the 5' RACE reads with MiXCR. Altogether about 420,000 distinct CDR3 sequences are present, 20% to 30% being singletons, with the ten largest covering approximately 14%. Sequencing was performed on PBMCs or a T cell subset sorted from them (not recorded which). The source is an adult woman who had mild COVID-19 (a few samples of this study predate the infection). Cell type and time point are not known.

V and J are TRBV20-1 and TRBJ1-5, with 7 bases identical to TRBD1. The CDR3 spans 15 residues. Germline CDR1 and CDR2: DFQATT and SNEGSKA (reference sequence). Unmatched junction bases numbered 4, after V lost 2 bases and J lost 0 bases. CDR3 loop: CSARTGDSSNQPQHF. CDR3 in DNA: TGCAGTGCTAGAACAGGGGACAGTAGCAATCAGCCCCAGCATTTT.

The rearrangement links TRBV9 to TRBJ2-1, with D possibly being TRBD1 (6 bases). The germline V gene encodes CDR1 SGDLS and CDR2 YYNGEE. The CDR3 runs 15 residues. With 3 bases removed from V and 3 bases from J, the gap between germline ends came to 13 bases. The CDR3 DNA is TGTGCCAGCAGCGGGGGGCAGGGGTACTACAATGAGCAGTTCTTC. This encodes CASSGGQGYYNEQFF.

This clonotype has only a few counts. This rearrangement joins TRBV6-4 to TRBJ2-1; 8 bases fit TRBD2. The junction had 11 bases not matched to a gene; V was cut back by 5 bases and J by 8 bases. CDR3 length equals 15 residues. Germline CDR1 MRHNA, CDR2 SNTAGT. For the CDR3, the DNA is TGTGCCAGCAGTCCTATCGGCGGGGGGTCCGATGAGCAGTTCTTC. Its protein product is CASSPIGGGSDEQFF.

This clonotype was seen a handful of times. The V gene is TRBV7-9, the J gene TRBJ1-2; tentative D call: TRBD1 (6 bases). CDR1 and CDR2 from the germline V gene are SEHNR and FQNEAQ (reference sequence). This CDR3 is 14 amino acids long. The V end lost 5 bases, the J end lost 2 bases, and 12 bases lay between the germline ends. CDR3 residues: CASSPTGPNYGYTF. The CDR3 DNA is TGTGCCAGCAGCCCCACAGGGCCCAACTATGGCTACACCTTC.

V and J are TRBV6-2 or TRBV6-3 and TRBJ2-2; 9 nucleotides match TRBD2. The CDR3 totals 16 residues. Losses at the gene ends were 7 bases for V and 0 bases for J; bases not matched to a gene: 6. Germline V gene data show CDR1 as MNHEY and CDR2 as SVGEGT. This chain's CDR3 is CASNPRLAANTGELFF. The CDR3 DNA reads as TGTGCCAGCAATCCCCGACTAGCGGCGAACACCGGGGAGCTGTTTTTT.

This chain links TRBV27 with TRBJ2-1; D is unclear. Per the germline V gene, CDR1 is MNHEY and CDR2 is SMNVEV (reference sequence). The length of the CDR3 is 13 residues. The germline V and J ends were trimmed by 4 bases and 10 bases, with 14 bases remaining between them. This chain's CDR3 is CASSWLGLGEQFF. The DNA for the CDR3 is TGTGCCAGCAGTTGGCTAGGGTTAGGAGAGCAGTTCTTC.

Here the CDR3 DNA reads TGTGCCAGCAGCTTGGTGACATGGGACAGACTTAACTCCTACGAGCAGTACTTC. Translating it yields CASSLVTWDRLNSYEQYF. The chain couples TRBV5-6 to TRBJ2-7; TRBD1 matches 7 bases. The germline V gene has CDR1 SGHDT and CDR2 YYEEEE. This CDR3 has 18 amino acids. J was trimmed by 0 bases and V by 0 bases; bases with no gene match: 12.

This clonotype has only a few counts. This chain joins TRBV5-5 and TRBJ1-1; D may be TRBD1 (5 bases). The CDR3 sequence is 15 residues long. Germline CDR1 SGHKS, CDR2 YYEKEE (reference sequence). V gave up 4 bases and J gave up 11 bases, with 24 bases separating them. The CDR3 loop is CASSPGTAATQQAFF. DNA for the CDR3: TGTGCCAGCAGCCCTGGGACTGCGGCCACCCAACAGGCTTTCTTT. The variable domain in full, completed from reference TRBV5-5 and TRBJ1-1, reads DAGVTQSPTHLIKTRGQQVTLRCSPISGHKSVSWYQQVLGQGPQFIFQYYEKEERGRGNFPDRFSARQFPNYSSELNVNALLLGDSALYLCASSPGTAATQQAFFGQGTRLTVV.

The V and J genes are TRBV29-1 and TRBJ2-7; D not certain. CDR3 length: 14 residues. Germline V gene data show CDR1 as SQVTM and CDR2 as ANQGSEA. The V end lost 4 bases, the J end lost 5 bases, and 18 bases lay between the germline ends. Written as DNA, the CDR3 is TGCAGCGTTGTAACGGGCCTGTCGATCGACGAGCAGTACTTC. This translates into CSVVTGLSIDEQYF.

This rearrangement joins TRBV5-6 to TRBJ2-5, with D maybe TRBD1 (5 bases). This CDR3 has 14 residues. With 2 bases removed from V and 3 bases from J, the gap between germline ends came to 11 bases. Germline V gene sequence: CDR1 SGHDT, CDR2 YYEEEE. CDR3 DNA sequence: TGTGCCAGCAGCTTTGTCCCACAGGAAGAGACCCAGTACTTC. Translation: CASSFVPQEETQYF.

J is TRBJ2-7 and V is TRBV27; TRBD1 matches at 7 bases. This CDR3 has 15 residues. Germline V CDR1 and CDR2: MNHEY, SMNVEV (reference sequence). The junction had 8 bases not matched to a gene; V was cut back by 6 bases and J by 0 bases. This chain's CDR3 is CASRSPTGSSYEQYF. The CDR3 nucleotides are TGTGCCAGCAGGTCTCCGACAGGGAGCTCCTACGAGCAGTACTTC.

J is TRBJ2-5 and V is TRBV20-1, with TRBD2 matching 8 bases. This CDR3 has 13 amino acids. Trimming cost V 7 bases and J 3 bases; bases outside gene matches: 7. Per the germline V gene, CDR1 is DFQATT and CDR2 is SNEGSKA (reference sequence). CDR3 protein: CSVLAGREETQYF. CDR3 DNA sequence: TGCAGTGTGTTAGCGGGACGAGAAGAGACCCAGTACTTC.

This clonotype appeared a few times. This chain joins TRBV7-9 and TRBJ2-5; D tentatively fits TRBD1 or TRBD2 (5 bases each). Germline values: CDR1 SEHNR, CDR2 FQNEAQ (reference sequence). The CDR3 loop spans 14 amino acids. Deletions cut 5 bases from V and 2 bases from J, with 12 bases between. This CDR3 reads CASSLRAGQETQYF. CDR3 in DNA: TGTGCCAGCAGCCTGAGGGCAGGGCAAGAGACCCAGTACTTC.

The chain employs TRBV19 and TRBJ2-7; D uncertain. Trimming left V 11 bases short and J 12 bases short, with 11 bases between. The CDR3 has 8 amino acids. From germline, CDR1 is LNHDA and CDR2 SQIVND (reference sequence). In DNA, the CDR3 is TGTGCCCACGACCCTCGGTACTTC. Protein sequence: CAHDPRYF.